Listed here are 16 T cell receptor beta chains from one sample, sequenced in a study of glioma-infiltrating T cells (dated by TCRdb to the mid-2010s). Instrument used: Illumina MiSeq. The iRepertoire nested amplicon-rescue multiplex PCR (arm-PCR) platform was used to amplify TCR alpha and beta CDR3 regions from RNA. In-frame beta chains were kept once TCRdb had trimmed the public reads at Q25 with fastp and called clones with MiXCR. Rows with one shared CDR3 protein collapse into an entry with the most common genes and DNA. Counted in this sample were about 22,000 distinct CDR3 sequences; roughly 24% of them appeared once. Of the sample, around 14% falls within the top ten clones. Sequenced input: glioma tissue, nonneoplastic brain tissue, or PBMCs (not recorded which). The origin of the receptors is a human donor with low-grade glioma or glioblastoma, undergoing nonglioma brain surgery, or in good health (not recorded which).

This clonotype occurred many times. This sequence joins TRBV7-2 and TRBJ2-3; D remains unclear. Germline CDR1 reads SGHTA; CDR2 reads FQGNSA. This CDR3 has 14 amino acids. V lost 11 bases and J 5 bases, leaving 20 bases between the germline ends. The CDR3 region is CASSLAQWVDTQYF. CDR3 nucleotide sequence: TGTGCCTCCAGCTTAGCTCAGTGGGTAGATACGCAGTATTTT.

This clonotype was recorded a few times. This sequence joins TRBV7-9 and TRBJ2-5; D is ambiguous. Trimming removed 6 bases at V and 5 bases at J, with 13 bases between. The germline V gene encodes CDR1 SEHNR and CDR2 FQNEAQ (reference sequence). This CDR3 has 13 residues. The CDR3 is CASSWAPAETQYF. The CDR3 region has the DNA TGTGCCAGCAGTTGGGCCCCTGCGGAGACCCAGTACTTC.

As regards this clonotype: This may come from a read error, since a much larger clone is one base off. The rearrangement joins TRBV10-3 to TRBJ1-6, with D perhaps matching TRBD1 (5 bases). Germline loops: CDR1 ENHRY, CDR2 SYGVKD. Trimming removed 5 bases from V and 7 bases from J, with 9 bases in between. The CDR3 runs 13 residues. As DNA, the CDR3 is TGTGCCATCAGTAGGGACCGCAATTCACCCCTCCACTTT. Encoded protein: CAISRDRNSPLHF.

This clonotype was observed at least ten times. The chain recombines TRBV2 with TRBJ2-1; D remains ambiguous. V was cut by 4 bases and J by 13 bases, with 8 bases left in between. Germline V gene data show CDR1 as SNHLY and CDR2 as FYNNEI. CDR3 length: 10 amino acids. The CDR3 nucleotides are TGTGCCAGCAGTGGGCCCGAACAGTTCTTC. It encodes CASSGPEQFF.

The rearrangement links TRBV28 to TRBJ1-4; 7 bases map to TRBD1. There are 16 residues in the CDR3. V lost 4 bases and J lost 3; bases outside the gene matches: 8. From germline, CDR1 is MDHEN and CDR2 SYDVKM. The CDR3 DNA follows: TGTGCCAGCAGTTCCTACCGGACAGGTGCTAATGAAAAACTGTTTTTT. This encodes CASSSYRTGANEKLFF.

About this clonotype: A much larger clone lies a single base off, so this may be a read error. This chain's CDR3 is CATSDFPSNEQSF. The CDR3 nucleotides are TGTGCCACCAGTGATTTCCCGAGCAATGAGCAGTCCTTC. The chain employs TRBV24-1 and TRBJ2-1; no definite D call. The CDR3 is made up of 13 amino acids. Germline CDR1 and CDR2: KGHDR and SFDVKD.

In DNA form, the CDR3 reads TGTGCCAGCAGCCCCGGGACAGGGGGCGTCAGTTCCTGGGCTTTCTTT. Translating gives CASSPGTGGVSSWAFF. The V call is TRBV7-2, the J call TRBJ1-1, with TRBD1 matching 12 bases. Germline lookup yields CDR1 SGHTA and CDR2 FQGNSA. This CDR3 comprises 16 residues. V lost 5 bases to trimming and J lost 11 bases; unmatched junction nucleotides: 15.

This clonotype showed up just a few times. One end of the junction is discordant with germline, which a read error may explain. This chain links TRBV2 with TRBJ1-2; D is perhaps TRBD1 (6 bases). CDR3 size: 13 residues. In germline, CDR1 is SNHLY, CDR2 FYNNEI. The CDR3 sequence is CASREGGYYGYTF. The CDR3 nucleotides read TGTGCCAGCAGGGAAGGGGGGTACTATGGCTACACCTTC. The variable domain in full, with the rest retrieved from reference TRBV2 and TRBJ1-2, is EPEVTQTPSHQVTQMGQEVILRCVPISNHLYFYWYRQILGQKVEFLVSFYNNEISEKSEIFDDQFSVERPDGSNFTLKIRSTKLEDSAMYFCASREGGYYGYTFGSGTRLTVV.

This chain joins TRBV4-1 and TRBJ1-2; TRBD1 agrees at 10 bases. CDR3 length equals 15 residues. The V and J ends lost 4 bases and 6 bases, in that order; junction bases with no gene match: 8. Germline V gene data show CDR1 as MGHRA and CDR2 as YSYEKL. The CDR3 sequence is CASSRMDRGYDGYTF. The CDR3 DNA is TGCGCCAGCAGCCGGATGGACAGGGGGTATGATGGCTACACCTTC.

About this clonotype: A single base separates this from a much larger clone, so it may be a read error. The V call is TRBV3-1, the J call TRBJ1-3; TRBD1 is a possible D gene (6 bases). The CDR3 consists of 18 residues. The germline V gene encodes CDR1 LGHDT and CDR2 YNNKEL (reference sequence). CDR3 region: CAISQARGKGSSGNTIYF. The CDR3 region has the DNA TGTGCCATCAGCCAAGCCAGGGGTAAGGGGAGCTCTGGAAACACCATATATTTT.

The chain joins TRBV29-1 to TRBJ1-5; no firm D call. The CDR3 length is 13 residues. V gave up 4 bases and J gave up 1 base, with 8 bases separating them. Germline V gives CDR1 SQVTM, CDR2 ANQGSEA. DNA of the CDR3: TGCAGCGTTGCGAAATACAGCAATCAGCCCCAGCATTTT. It yields the protein CSVAKYSNQPQHF.

This clonotype has only a few counts. V gene TRBV7-9 combines with J gene TRBJ1-2, with a possible D match to TRBD1 (5 bases). The V and J ends lost 3 bases and 3 bases respectively, with 8 bases between them. The germline gives CDR1 SEHNR, CDR2 FQNEAQ (reference sequence). The CDR3 consists of 13 residues. The DNA of the CDR3 is TGTGCCAGCAGCTTCGAGGGGCACTATGGCTACACCTTC. It codes for CASSFEGHYGYTF.

By proportion, this clonotype is medium-sized. The rearrangement uses TRBV27 and TRBJ2-1; 7 bases are a match to TRBD1. The CDR3 is made up of 13 amino acids. From germline, CDR1 is MNHEY and CDR2 SMNVEV (reference sequence). V was pared by 7 bases and J by 5 bases, with 5 bases of the junction left unmatched. CDR3 DNA sequence: TGTGCCAGCACTTCCAGGGGGAACAATGAGCAGTTCTTC. Amino acid sequence: CASTSRGNNEQFF.

In its sample, this clonotype was seen a few times. The chain is built from TRBV7-6 and TRBJ2-7, with D possibly being TRBD2 (8 bases). The germline V gene has CDR1 SGHVS and CDR2 FNYEAQ. The V end was cut by 5 bases, the J end by 3 bases, with 14 bases between. The CDR3 spans 14 residues. CDR3 nucleotide sequence: TGTGCCAGCAGCCAGGGGGGACTAGTCTACGAGCAGTACTTC. This sequence encodes CASSQGGLVYEQYF.

Details on this clonotype: One end of the junction is discordant with germline, which a read error may explain. J is TRBJ2-2 and V is TRBV3-1; D may be TRBD2 (6 bases). Germline lookup yields CDR1 LGHDT and CDR2 YNNKEL (reference sequence). CDR3 length equals 12 residues. CDR3 DNA sequence: TGCGCCAGCAGGAGGGGAACCGGGGAGCTGTTTTTT. Its translation: CASRRGTGELFF.

This clonotype was detected ten times or more. Being one base from a much bigger clone, this may be a read error. This rearrangement joins TRBV5-4 to TRBJ2-1; D gene uncertain. CDR1 SGHNT and CDR2 YYREEE come from the germline V gene (reference sequence). The CDR3 is made up of 11 amino acids. The CDR3 sequence: CARSWLGEQFF. CDR3 DNA sequence: TGTGCCCGCAGCTGGCTAGGTGAGCAGTTCTTC.